These 18 T cell receptor beta chains share one sample of origin, sequenced in a study of vaccination and CD4 T cells after COVID-19. TCRdb used MiXCR to reprocess the PCR reads, holding one entry per CDR3 protein. The sample yields roughly 30,000 distinct CDR3 sequences, roughly 51% seen once. As to time point: late sampling 161 to 241 days after vaccination in three convalescent patients. This material consisted of CD4+ T cells from blood, taken about 7 months after SARS-CoV-2 vaccination. Receptors were obtained from a human donor who had recovered from COVID-19.

The chain recombines TRBV19 with TRBJ2-1, with 7 positions matching TRBD2. The J segment lost 4 bases and the V segment lost 3 bases, leaving 6 bases of the junction unmatched. This CDR3 is 15 amino acids long. Germline V gene sequence: CDR1 LNHDA, CDR2 SQIVND (reference sequence). The DNA of the CDR3 is TGTGCCAGTAGTATTGAGGGAGGGCTATACAATGAGCAGTTCTTC. Amino acid sequence: CASSIEGGLYNEQFF. Full variable domain (remainder filled in from reference TRBV19 and TRBJ2-1): DGGITQSPKYLFRKEGQNVTLSCEQNLNHDAMYWYRQDPGQGLRLIYYSQIVNDFQKGDIAEGYSVSREKKESFPLTVTSAQKNPTAFYLCASSIEGGLYNEQFFGPGTRLTVL.

The CDR3 here is CASPRGGFDTGELFF. CDR3 sequence (DNA): TGTGCCAGCCCCAGGGGGGGGTTCGACACCGGGGAGCTGTTTTTT. V usage is TRBV6-1 and J usage is TRBJ2-2, with D perhaps matching TRBD1 or TRBD2 (7 bases each). The CDR3 is 15 amino acids. V was pared by 8 bases and J by 3 bases, with 16 bases between. Germline V lookup: CDR1 MNHNS, CDR2 SASEGT.

Only a few counts were recorded for this clonotype. The chain recombines TRBV6-1 with TRBJ2-7; 12 bases fit TRBD1. The CDR3 has 14 amino acids. CDR1 is MNHNS and CDR2 is SASEGT in the germline V gene. V was clipped by 6 bases and J by 8 bases; unmatched bases: 8. The chain's CDR3 is CASSSGTGGSKQYF. In nucleotides, the CDR3 is TGTGCCAGCAGCTCCGGGACAGGGGGCTCGAAGCAGTACTTC.

CDR3 nucleotide sequence: TGCGCCAGCAGCCAAGGGTTTTGGGGTAGCACTGAAGCTTTCTTT. It codes for CASSQGFWGSTEAFF. This chain links TRBV4-1 with TRBJ1-1; D uncertain. V lost 1 base to trimming and J lost 4 bases, with 13 bases between them. CDR1 MGHRA and CDR2 YSYEKL come from the germline V gene. The CDR3 is 15 amino acids.

The chain uses TRBV4-2 and TRBJ1-5; the D is unclear. The V end lost 0 bases, the J end lost 6 bases, and 6 bases lay between the germline ends. The germline V gene encodes CDR1 LGHNA and CDR2 YNFKEQ. This CDR3 contains 13 residues. In nucleotides, the CDR3 is TGTGCCAGCAGCCAAGATTGGGGTCAGCCCCAGCATTTT. As protein: CASSQDWGQPQHF.

The rearrangement links TRBV20-1 to TRBJ1-1; TRBD1 matches at 9 bases. V lost 6 bases, J lost 4 bases, and 6 bases stayed unmatched. The germline V gene encodes CDR1 DFQATT and CDR2 SNEGSKA (reference sequence). This CDR3 contains 13 residues. The CDR3, as DNA: TGCAGTGCCCTAGGACAGGGGTCCACTGAAGCTTTCTTT. Its translation is CSALGQGSTEAFF.

This clonotype occurred a few times. This chain uses TRBV11-2 with TRBJ1-1; D is uncertain. The CDR3 covers 13 residues. V lost 4 bases to trimming and J lost 1 base, with 7 bases between them. The germline gives CDR1 SGHAT, CDR2 FQNNGV. CDR3 residues: CASSSTWNTEAFF. CDR3 coding DNA: TGTGCCAGCAGCTCCACCTGGAACACTGAAGCTTTCTTT. The full variable domain, its missing parts supplied by reference TRBV11-2 and TRBJ1-1, is EAGVAQSPRYKIIEKRQSVAFWCNPISGHATLYWYQQILGQGPKLLIQFQNNGVVDDSQLPKDRFSAERLKGVDSTLKIQPAKLEDSAVYLCASSSTWNTEAFFGQGTRLTVV.

This clonotype appeared a few times. The chain has TRBV15 and TRBJ2-3, with D unresolved. V was clipped by 1 base and J by 5 bases, with 4 bases between them. Germline V gene lookup returns CDR1 LNHNV and CDR2 YYDKDF (reference sequence). The CDR3 is 12 amino acids. Here the CDR3 reads CATSRVKDTQYF. The DNA of the CDR3 is TGTGCCACCAGCAGAGTCAAAGATACGCAGTATTTT.

The chain has TRBV6-2 or TRBV6-3 and TRBJ2-7; D not resolved. The CDR3 is made up of 11 amino acids. Germline-derived CDR1 and CDR2 are MNHEY and SVGEGT. Trimming stripped 8 bases from V and 4 bases from J, with 9 bases between. The CDR3 region is CASSNGYEQYF. Written as DNA, the CDR3 is TGTGCCAGCTCGAACGGGTACGAGCAGTACTTC.

The chain uses TRBV6-5 and TRBJ2-7, with 8 bases matching TRBD2. Looked up from germline, CDR1 is MNHEY and CDR2 is SVGAGI. After removal of 2 bases from V and 0 bases from J, the junction contained 6 bases not matched to a gene. CDR3 length equals 16 residues. This CDR3 reads CASSYTSGSSSYEQYF. CDR3 bases: TGTGCCAGCAGTTACACTAGCGGTTCGAGCTCCTACGAGCAGTACTTC.

This sequence joins TRBV2 and TRBJ2-3, with 7 positions matching TRBD2. The J segment lost 6 bases and the V segment lost 7 bases, leaving 7 bases of the junction unmatched. Germline-derived CDR1 and CDR2 are SNHLY and FYNNEI. The CDR3 totals 13 residues. CDR3 sequence (DNA): TGTGCCAGCATGGCTAGCGGCCGGGATACGCAGTATTTT. This gives the protein CASMASGRDTQYF.

This sequence joins TRBV7-6 and TRBJ2-7; D uncertain. The CDR3 covers 14 residues. Germline lookup yields CDR1 SGHVS and CDR2 FNYEAQ. V was pared by 5 bases and J by 1 base, with 12 bases between. CDR3 loop: CASSKEPRSYEQYF. The DNA for the CDR3 is TGTGCCAGCAGCAAGGAGCCAAGGTCCTACGAGCAGTACTTC.

This clonotype turned up a few times. This rearrangement joins TRBV6-2 or TRBV6-3 to TRBJ2-3, with TRBD1 as a possible D gene (5 bases). The CDR3 is 17 amino acids. The germline V gene encodes CDR1 MNHEY and CDR2 SVGEGT. V was clipped by 6 bases and J by 1 base, with 20 bases between them. The CDR3 loop reads CASRKSSFGHRTDTQYF. The CDR3 bases are TGTGCCAGCAGAAAAAGTTCGTTTGGACACCGCACAGATACGCAGTATTTT.

The gene calls are TRBV2 and TRBJ1-5; a possible D gene is TRBD1 (5 bases). V lost 8 bases to trimming and J lost 7 bases, with 15 bases between them. Germline V CDR1 and CDR2: SNHLY, FYNNEI. CDR3 length: 13 amino acids. The CDR3 loop reads CASGGTRAQPQHF. The DNA of the CDR3 is TGTGCCAGCGGGGGGACCAGGGCCCAGCCCCAGCATTTT.

This clonotype was observed a handful of times. The chain joins TRBV27 to TRBJ1-6; no clear D gene. The CDR3 spans 15 residues. Germline lookup yields CDR1 MNHEY and CDR2 SMNVEV (reference sequence). V was cut by 3 bases and J by 4 bases, with 10 bases left in between. CDR3 in DNA: TGTGCCAGCAGTTTGGGCAGCCCTTATAATTCACCCCTCCACTTT. Protein product: CASSLGSPYNSPLHF.

The CDR3 DNA reads TGTGCCAGCAGTTTGTTCGCTGAAGCTTTCTTT. Translation: CASSLFAEAFF. V usage is TRBV27 and J usage is TRBJ1-1; D ambiguous. V was pared by 3 bases and J by 6 bases, with 5 bases between. This CDR3 region has 11 residues. CDR1 is MNHEY, CDR2 SMNVEV, per germline (reference sequence).

The chain recombines TRBV20-1 with TRBJ2-6; 10 bases map to TRBD1. The CDR3 contains 16 residues. Germline CDR1 is DFQATT and CDR2 is SNEGSKA (reference sequence). The V and J ends lost 6 bases and 0 bases, in that order; junction bases with no gene match: 5. The CDR3 region is CSAGTGVSSGANVLTF. In DNA form, the CDR3 reads TGCAGTGCCGGGACAGGGGTTTCCTCTGGGGCCAACGTCCTGACTTTC.

The chain joins TRBV28 to TRBJ1-2; weak D call: TRBD1 (5 bases). Trimming removed 5 bases at V and 5 bases at J, with 18 bases between. The V gene's germline CDR1 is MDHEN and CDR2 SYDVKM. CDR3 length equals 15 residues. The CDR3 DNA sequence: TGTGCCAGCAGTCTCCCGAGGGACGGAAGATATGGCTACACCTTC. It yields the protein CASSLPRDGRYGYTF.